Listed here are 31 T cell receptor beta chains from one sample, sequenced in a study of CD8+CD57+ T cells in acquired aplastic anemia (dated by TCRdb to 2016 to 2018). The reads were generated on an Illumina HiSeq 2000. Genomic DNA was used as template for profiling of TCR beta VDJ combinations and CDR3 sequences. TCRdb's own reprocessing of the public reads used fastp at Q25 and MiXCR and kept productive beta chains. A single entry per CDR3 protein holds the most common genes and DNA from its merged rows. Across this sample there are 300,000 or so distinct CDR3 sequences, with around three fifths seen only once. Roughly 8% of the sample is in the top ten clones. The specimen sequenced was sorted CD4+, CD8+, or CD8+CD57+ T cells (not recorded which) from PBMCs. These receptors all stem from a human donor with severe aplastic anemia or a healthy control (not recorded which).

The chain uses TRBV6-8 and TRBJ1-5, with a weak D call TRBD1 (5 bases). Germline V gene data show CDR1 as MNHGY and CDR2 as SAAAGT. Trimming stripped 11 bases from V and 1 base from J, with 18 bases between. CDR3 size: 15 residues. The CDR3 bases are TGTGCCGTGCGTGGGGGTCGTTTGAGCAATCAGCCCCAGCATTTT. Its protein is CAVRGGRLSNQPQHF.

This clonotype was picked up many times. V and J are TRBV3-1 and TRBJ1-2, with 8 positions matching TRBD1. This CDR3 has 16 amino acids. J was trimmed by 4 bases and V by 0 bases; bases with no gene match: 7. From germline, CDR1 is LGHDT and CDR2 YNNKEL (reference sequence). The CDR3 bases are TGTGCCAGCAGCCAAGAAGTGACAGGGGATCGCTATGGCTACACCTTC. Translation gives CASSQEVTGDRYGYTF.

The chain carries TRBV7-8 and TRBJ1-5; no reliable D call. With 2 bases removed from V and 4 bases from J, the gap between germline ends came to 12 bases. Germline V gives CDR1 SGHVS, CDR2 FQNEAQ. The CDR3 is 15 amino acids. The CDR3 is CASSLNRGSNQPQHF. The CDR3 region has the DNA TGTGCCAGCAGCTTAAATCGAGGGAGTAATCAGCCCCAGCATTTT.

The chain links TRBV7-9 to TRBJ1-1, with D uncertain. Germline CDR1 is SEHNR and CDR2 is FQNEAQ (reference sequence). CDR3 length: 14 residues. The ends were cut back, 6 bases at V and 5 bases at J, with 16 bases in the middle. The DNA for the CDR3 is TGTGCCAGCAGACCACCCCCTCCTAATACTGAAGCTTTCTTT. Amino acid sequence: CASRPPPPNTEAFF.

CDR3 in amino acids: CASSLIRRSNQPQHF. CDR3 nucleotides: TGTGCCAGCAGCTTAATCCGTAGGTCCAATCAGCCCCAGCATTTT. This rearrangement joins TRBV7-9 to TRBJ1-5; no reliable D call. CDR3 length: 15 residues. From germline, CDR1 is SEHNR and CDR2 FQNEAQ (reference sequence). Trimming removed 2 bases at V and 3 bases at J, with 11 bases between.

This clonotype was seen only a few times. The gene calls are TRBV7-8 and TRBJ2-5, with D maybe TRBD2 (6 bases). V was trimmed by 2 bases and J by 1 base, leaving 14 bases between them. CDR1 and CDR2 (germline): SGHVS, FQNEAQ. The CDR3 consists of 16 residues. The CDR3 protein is CASSLSGRGSQETQYF. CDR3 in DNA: TGTGCCAGCAGCTTAAGTGGGCGGGGCTCCCAAGAGACCCAGTACTTC.

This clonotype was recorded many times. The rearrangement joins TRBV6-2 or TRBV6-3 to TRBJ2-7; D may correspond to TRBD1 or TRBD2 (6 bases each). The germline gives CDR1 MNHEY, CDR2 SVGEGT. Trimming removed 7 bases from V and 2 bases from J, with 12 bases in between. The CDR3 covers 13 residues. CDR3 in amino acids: CASKIGGPYEQYF. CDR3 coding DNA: TGTGCCAGCAAAATCGGGGGCCCCTACGAGCAGTACTTC.

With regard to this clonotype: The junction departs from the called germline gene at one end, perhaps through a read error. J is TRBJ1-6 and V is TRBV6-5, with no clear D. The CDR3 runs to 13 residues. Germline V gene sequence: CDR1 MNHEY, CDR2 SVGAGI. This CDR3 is CASSYLSGSPLYF. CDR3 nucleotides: TGTGCCAGCAGTTACCTTTCGGGTTCACCCCTCTACTTT.

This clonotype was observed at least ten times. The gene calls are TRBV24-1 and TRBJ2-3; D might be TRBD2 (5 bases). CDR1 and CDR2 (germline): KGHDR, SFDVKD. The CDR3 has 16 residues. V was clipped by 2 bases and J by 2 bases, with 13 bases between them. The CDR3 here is CATSDSSLFNTDTQYF. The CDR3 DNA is TGTGCCACCAGTGATTCTAGCTTGTTCAACACAGATACGCAGTATTTT.

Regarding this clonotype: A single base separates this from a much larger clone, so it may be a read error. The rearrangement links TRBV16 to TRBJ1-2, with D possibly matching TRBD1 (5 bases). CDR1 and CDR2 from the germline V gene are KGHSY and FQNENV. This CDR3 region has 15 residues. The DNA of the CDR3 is TGTGCCAGCAGGCAATCCGGGGACCGAAACTATGGCTACACCTTC. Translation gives CASRQSGDRNYGYTF.

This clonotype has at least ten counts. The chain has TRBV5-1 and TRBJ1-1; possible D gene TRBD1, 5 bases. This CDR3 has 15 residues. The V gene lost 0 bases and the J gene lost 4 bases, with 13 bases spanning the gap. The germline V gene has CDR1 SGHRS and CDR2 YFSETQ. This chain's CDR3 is CASSLAGDSVTEAFF. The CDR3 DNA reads TGCGCCAGCAGCTTGGCGGGGGATTCAGTCACTGAAGCTTTCTTT.

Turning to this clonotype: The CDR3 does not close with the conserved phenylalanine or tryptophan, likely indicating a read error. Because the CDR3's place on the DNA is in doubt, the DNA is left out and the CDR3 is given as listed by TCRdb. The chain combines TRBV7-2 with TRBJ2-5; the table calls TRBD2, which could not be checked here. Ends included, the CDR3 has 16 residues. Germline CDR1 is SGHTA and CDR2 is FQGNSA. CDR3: CASSLARGPYGYTFGS.

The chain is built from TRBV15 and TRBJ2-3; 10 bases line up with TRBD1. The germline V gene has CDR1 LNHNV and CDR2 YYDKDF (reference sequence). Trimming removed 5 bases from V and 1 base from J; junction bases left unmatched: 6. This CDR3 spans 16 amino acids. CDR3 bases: TGTGCCACCAGCCCTGGACAGGGGGATGGCACAGATACGCAGTATTTT. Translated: CATSPGQGDGTDTQYF.

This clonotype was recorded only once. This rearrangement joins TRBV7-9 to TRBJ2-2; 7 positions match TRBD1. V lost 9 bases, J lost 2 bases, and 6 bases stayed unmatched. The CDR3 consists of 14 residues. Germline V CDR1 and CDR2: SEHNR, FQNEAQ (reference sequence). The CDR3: CASGDRVNTGELFF. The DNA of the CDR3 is TGTGCCAGTGGTGACAGGGTCAACACCGGGGAGCTGTTTTTT. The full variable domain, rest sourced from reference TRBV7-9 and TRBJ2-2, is DTGVSQNPRHKITKRGQNVTFRCDPISEHNRLYWYRQTLGQGPEFLTYFQNEAQLEKSRLLSDRFSAERPKGSFSTLEIQRTEQGDSAMYLCASGDRVNTGELFFGEGSRLTVL.

As DNA, the CDR3 is TGTGCCATCAGTGAGGGCTGGCAGGGGAACACTGAAGCTTTCTTT. Protein: CAISEGWQGNTEAFF. The chain employs TRBV10-3 and TRBJ1-1, with D perhaps matching TRBD1 (5 bases). Trimming removed 2 bases at V and 1 base at J, with 11 bases between. The CDR3 has 15 residues. Germline V gives CDR1 ENHRY, CDR2 SYGVKD.

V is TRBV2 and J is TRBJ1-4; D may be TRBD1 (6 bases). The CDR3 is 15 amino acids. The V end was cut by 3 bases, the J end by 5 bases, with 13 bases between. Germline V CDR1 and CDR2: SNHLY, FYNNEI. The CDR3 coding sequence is TGTGCCAGCAGTGACTCAGGGAGGGGGAATGAAAAACTGTTTTTT. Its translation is CASSDSGRGNEKLFF. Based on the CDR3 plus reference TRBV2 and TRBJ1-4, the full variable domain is EPEVTQTPSHQVTQMGQEVILRCVPISNHLYFYWYRQILGQKVEFLVSFYNNEISEKSEIFDDQFSVERPDGSNFTLKIRSTKLEDSAMYFCASSDSGRGNEKLFFGSGTQLSVL.

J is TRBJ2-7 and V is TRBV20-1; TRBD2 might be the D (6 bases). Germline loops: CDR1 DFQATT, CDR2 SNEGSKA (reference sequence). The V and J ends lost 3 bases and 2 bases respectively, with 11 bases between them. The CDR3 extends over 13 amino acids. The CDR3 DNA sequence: TGCAGTGCTAGTAGGACGGGAGCCTACGAGCAGTACTTC. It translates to CSASRTGAYEQYF.

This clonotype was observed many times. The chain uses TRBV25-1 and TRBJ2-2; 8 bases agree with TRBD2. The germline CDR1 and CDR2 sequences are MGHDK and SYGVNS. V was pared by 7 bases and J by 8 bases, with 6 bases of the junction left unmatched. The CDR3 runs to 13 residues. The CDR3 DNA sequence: TGTGCCAGCACCACGGGGGGGCGAGGGGAGCTGTTTTTT. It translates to CASTTGGRGELFF.

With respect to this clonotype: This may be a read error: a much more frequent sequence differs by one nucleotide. This CDR3 reads CASSEGWIGYNEQYF. CDR3 DNA: TGTGCCAGCAGTGAAGGATGGATCGGGTACAATGAGCAGTACTTC. The V gene is TRBV6-4, the J gene TRBJ2-7; unclear D gene. Trimming shortened V by 3 bases and J by 7 bases, and 19 bases separated the two germline ends. This CDR3 is 15 amino acids long. Germline CDR1 and CDR2: MRHNA and SNTAGT.

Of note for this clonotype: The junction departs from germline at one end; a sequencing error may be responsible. This chain's CDR3 is CTWSGSGGHTDTQYF. As DNA, the CDR3 is TGTACCTGGAGTGGTAGCGGGGGGCACACAGATACGCAGTATTTT. The chain links TRBV30 to TRBJ2-3; 10 bases line up with TRBD2. CDR1 is GTSNPN and CDR2 is SVGIG in the germline V gene (reference sequence). The CDR3 has 15 amino acids. The full variable domain, in which reference TRBV30 and TRBJ2-3 provide the parts outside the CDR3, is SQTIHQWPATLVQPVGSPLSLECTVEGTSNPNLYWYRQAAGRGLQLLFYSVGIGQISSEVPQNLSASRPQDRQFILSSKKLLLSDSGFYLCTWSGSGGHTDTQYFGPGTRLTVL.

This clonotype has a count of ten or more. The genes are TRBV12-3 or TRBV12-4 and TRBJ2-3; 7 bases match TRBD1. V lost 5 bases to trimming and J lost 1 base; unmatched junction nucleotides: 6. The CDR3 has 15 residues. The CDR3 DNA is TGTGCCAGCAGTCCGTGGACAGGAGGCACAGATACGCAGTATTTT. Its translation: CASSPWTGGTDTQYF.

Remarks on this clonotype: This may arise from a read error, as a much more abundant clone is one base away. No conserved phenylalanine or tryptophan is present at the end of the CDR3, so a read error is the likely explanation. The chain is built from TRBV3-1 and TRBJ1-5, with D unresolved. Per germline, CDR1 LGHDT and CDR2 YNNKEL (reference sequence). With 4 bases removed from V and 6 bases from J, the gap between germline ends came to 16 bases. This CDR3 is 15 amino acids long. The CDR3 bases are TGTGCCAGCAGCCCTGTGTCACAGTTCGGTCAGCCCCAGCATTGT. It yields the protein CASSPVSQFGQPQHC.

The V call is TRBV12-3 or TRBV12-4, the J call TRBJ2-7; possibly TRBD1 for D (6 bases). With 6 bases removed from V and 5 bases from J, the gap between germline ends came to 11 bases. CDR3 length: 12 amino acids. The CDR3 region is CASSLTGHEQYF. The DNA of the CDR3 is TGTGCCAGCAGCCTCACAGGGCACGAGCAGTACTTC.

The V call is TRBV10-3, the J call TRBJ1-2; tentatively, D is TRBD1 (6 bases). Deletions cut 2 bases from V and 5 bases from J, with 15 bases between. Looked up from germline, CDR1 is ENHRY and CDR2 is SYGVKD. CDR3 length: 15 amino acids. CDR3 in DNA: TGTGCCATCAGTGAGGGGACGGGGGGCGGTTATGGCTACACCTTC. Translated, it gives CAISEGTGGGYGYTF.

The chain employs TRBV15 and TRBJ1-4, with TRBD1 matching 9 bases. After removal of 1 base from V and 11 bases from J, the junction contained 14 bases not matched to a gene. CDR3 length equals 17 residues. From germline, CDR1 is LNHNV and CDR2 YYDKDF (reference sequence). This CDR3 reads CATSRGDRDPDRPKLFF. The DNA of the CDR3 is TGTGCCACCAGCAGAGGGGACAGGGATCCCGACCGACCCAAACTGTTTTTT. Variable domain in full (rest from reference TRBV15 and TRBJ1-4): DAMVIQNPRYQVTQFGKPVTLSCSQTLNHNVMYWYQQKSSQAPKLLFHYYDKDFNNEADTPDNFQSRRPNTSFCFLDIRSPGLGDTAMYLCATSRGDRDPDRPKLFFGSGTQLSVL.

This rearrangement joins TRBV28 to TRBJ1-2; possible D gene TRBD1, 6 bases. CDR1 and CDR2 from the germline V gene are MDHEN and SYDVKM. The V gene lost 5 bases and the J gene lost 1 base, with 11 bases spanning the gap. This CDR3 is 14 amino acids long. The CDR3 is CASSAGTINYGYTF. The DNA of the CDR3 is TGTGCCAGCAGTGCCGGGACAATTAACTATGGCTACACCTTC.

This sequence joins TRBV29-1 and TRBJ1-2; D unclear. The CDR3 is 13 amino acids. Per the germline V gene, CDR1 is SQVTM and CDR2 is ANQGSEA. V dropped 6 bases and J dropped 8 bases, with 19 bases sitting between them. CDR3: CSVLDPAAEGYTF. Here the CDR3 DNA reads TGCAGCGTGTTGGACCCGGCAGCCGAGGGCTACACCTTC.

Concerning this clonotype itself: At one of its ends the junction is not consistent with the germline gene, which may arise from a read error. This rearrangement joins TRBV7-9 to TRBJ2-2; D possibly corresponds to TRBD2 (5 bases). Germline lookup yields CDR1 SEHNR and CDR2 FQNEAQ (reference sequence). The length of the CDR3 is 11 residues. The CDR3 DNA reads TGTGCCAGCAGCTCAGCGGAAGAGCAGTTTTTT. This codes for CASSSAEEQFF. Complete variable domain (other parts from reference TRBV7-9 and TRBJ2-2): DTGVSQNPRHKITKRGQNVTFRCDPISEHNRLYWYRQTLGQGPEFLTYFQNEAQLEKSRLLSDRFSAERPKGSFSTLEIQRTEQGDSAMYLCASSSAEEQFFGEGSRLTVL.

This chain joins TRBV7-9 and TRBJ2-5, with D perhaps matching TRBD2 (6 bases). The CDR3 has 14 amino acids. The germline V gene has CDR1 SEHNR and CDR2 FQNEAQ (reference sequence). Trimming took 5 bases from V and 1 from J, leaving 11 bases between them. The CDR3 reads CASSQGLAQETQYF. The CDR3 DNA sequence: TGTGCCAGCAGCCAGGGACTCGCCCAAGAGACCCAGTACTTC.

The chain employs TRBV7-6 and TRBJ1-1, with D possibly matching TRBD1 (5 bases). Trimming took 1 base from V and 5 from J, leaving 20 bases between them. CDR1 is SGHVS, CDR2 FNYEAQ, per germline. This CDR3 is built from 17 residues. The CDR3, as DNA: TGTGCCAGCAGCTTAGGCTTATCTTCCAGGGCCACAACTGAAGCTTTCTTT. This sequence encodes CASSLGLSSRATTEAFF.

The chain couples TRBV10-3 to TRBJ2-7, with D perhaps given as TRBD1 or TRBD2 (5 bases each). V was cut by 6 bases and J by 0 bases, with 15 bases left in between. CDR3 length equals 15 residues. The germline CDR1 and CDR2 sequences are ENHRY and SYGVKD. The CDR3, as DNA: TGTGCCATCAGCTCCTCCTGGGGGAGCTCCTACGAGCAGTACTTC. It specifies CAISSSWGSSYEQYF.